The entry below gives a single T cell receptor beta chain sequence along with its context. This sample was taken from a study of long-term antiretroviral therapy in people with HIV. Researchers ran immunoSEQ v3.0 at survey level. Profiled with immunoSEQ multiplex PCR; TCRdb holds only in-frame clones, not every one. Among around 25,000 clones listed, 85% were seen once. The CDR3 loop spans 19 amino acids. From germline, CDR1 is SGHNT and CDR2 YENEEA. After removal of 2 bases from V and 1 base from J, the junction contained 14 bases not matched to a gene. This sequence joins TRBV11-3 and TRBJ2-7, with 10 bases aligning to TRBD2. The receptor was isolated from a man aged 40-55 years with HIV. This material consisted of unsorted PBMCs, taken 2.3 years after starting antiretroviral therapy. Here the CDR3 DNA reads TGTGCCAGCAGCTTAATTAGCGGGAGGTGGTCGCGGGGGTCCTACGAGCAGTACTTC. Protein sequence: CASSLISGRWSRGSYEQYF.